A single sample is the source of the 9 T cell receptor beta chains below, sequenced in a study of cytomegalovirus exposure and HLA in healthy donors. Primers for the PCR totalled 60 Vbeta and 13 Jbeta. Method: immunoSEQ multiplex PCR; TCRdb's copy keeps in-frame clones and lacks some. The sample records about 110,000 clones, around 80% being singletons. Input material: PBMCs. These receptor sequences come from a man under 40 in good health and CMV-seropositive.

This chain connects TRBV7-9 to TRBJ2-3; D not resolved. The CDR3 is 15 residues long. V was trimmed by 1 base and J by 7 bases, leaving 15 bases between them. Germline values: CDR1 SEHNR, CDR2 FQNEAQ (reference sequence). The DNA for the CDR3 is TGTGCCAGCAGCTTAGTCTCGGAGCCTGTGCATACGCAGTATTTT. Amino acid sequence: CASSLVSEPVHTQYF.

The V call is TRBV28, the J call TRBJ2-5, with 7 bases identical to TRBD1. Germline lookup yields CDR1 MDHEN and CDR2 SYDVKM. The CDR3 contains 12 residues. Trimming cost V 7 bases and J 5 bases; bases outside gene matches: 4. The CDR3 loop is CASNRGKETQYF. For the CDR3, the DNA is TGTGCCAGCAACAGGGGTAAGGAGACCCAGTACTTC.

V is TRBV19 and J is TRBJ2-7; D is possibly TRBD1 (5 bases). This CDR3 has 13 amino acids. Trimming pared 5 bases from V and 2 bases from J, leaving 10 bases between. The V gene's germline CDR1 is LNHDA and CDR2 SQIVND (reference sequence). This CDR3 reads CASSFRQTYEQYF. CDR3 DNA sequence: TGTGCCAGTAGTTTCCGACAGACCTACGAGCAGTACTTC.

V is TRBV7-2 and J is TRBJ2-7; 7 nucleotides agree with TRBD2. V shed 5 bases, J shed 3 bases, and the junction held 4 bases outside the gene matches. CDR3 length: 13 residues. CDR1 is SGHTA and CDR2 is FQGNSA in the germline V gene. The CDR3 nucleotides read TGTGCCAGCAGCACGGGACTATTCTACGAGCAGTACTTC. This translates into CASSTGLFYEQYF.

The chain links TRBV5-1 to TRBJ2-7; TRBD1 matches 10 bases. Germline assignment: CDR1 SGHRS and CDR2 YFSETQ. This CDR3 is 14 amino acids long. Germline trimming cut 4 bases from V and 5 bases from J; bases unmatched to any gene: 6. This CDR3 is CASSTGQGPHEQYF. The CDR3 DNA is TGCGCCAGCAGCACGGGACAGGGGCCCCACGAGCAGTACTTC.

Remarks on this clone: Other DNA sequences in the same sample also yield this CDR3. The chain recombines TRBV6-6 with TRBJ2-7; 8 bases agree with TRBD2. There are 15 residues in the CDR3. Trimming at V came to 0 bases and at J to 3 bases, leaving 4 bases not matched to a gene. Germline V gene lookup returns CDR1 MNHNY and CDR2 SVGAGI (reference sequence). CDR3 DNA: TGTGCCAGCAGTTACTCTGCGGGGGGAGGCTACGAGCAGTACTTC. Amino acids: CASSYSAGGGYEQYF.

The chain employs TRBV9 and TRBJ2-1, with a weak D call TRBD2 (5 bases). Germline lookup yields CDR1 SGDLS and CDR2 YYNGEE. Trimming removed 0 bases from V and 3 bases from J, with 13 bases in between. The CDR3 is 16 amino acids. The CDR3 DNA sequence: TGTGCCAGCAGCGTAGGAGGGAATTGGATCTACAATGAGCAGTTCTTC. Protein: CASSVGGNWIYNEQFF.

This chain joins TRBV25-1 and TRBJ2-2; 9 nucleotides align to TRBD1. Germline lookup yields CDR1 MGHDK and CDR2 SYGVNS. This CDR3 contains 16 residues. The V gene end was trimmed by 1 base and the J gene end by 3 bases; junction bases not matched to a gene: 3. CDR3: CASSEWGQGDTGELFF. The CDR3 DNA reads as TGTGCCAGCAGTGAATGGGGACAGGGAGACACCGGGGAGCTGTTTTTT.

In its sample, this clone was seen a few times. The V call is TRBV7-2, the J call TRBJ1-1, with D possibly matching TRBD1 (6 bases). Trimming shortened V by 5 bases and J by 11 bases, and 24 bases separated the two germline ends. The CDR3 runs 15 residues. CDR1 and CDR2 from the germline V gene are SGHTA and FQGNSA. The CDR3 spells CASSLRGGGAGGAFF. In nucleotides, the CDR3 is TGTGCCAGCAGCCTCAGGGGAGGGGGAGCGGGGGGGGCTTTCTTT.